This is a list of T cell receptor beta chains from one sample in a study of CD8+CD57+ T cells in acquired aplastic anemia. TCRdb called the reads again in MiXCR, with one record for every CDR3 protein. The sample lists roughly 170,000 distinct CDR3 sequences, 63% seen once, with 45% to 50% in the top ten. The sequencing input was sorted CD4+, CD8+, or CD8+CD57+ T cells (not recorded which) from PBMCs. Source of these receptors: a human donor in good health. Both conserved end residues are part of each CDR3. Fields, in order: D gene, V gene, clone size, J gene, CDR3 protein. D genes are given only for firm matches. Some rows mark clone size as missing; the rest say once, few, many or name a class of expanded clone.

>.|TRBV10-2|.|TRBJ2-7
CASSEGVRDEQYF
>.|TRBV9|.|TRBJ1-5
CASSVGLSSNQPQHF
>TRBD1|TRBV15|.|TRBJ1-2
CATSRGGGGNNYGYTF
>.|TRBV5-1|many|TRBJ1-6
CASREGERSPLHF
>TRBD1|TRBV29-1|many|TRBJ1-1
CSVLTTGTEAFF
>.|TRBV5-5|few|TRBJ2-7
CASSSFGDEQYF
>.|TRBV5-6|.|TRBJ2-7
CASSLGSAGTYEQYF
>.|TRBV20-1|.|.
CSAPVRGGYNEQFF
>.|TRBV9|many|TRBJ1-1
CASSVGEGVGAFF
>.|TRBV25-1|.|TRBJ2-3
CASSVDSTDTQYF
>.|TRBV7-2|.|TRBJ2-2
CTSSPGLLANTGELFF
>.|TRBV24-1|.|TRBJ2-1
CATSESGTAYNEQFF
>.|TRBV19|.|TRBJ2-3
CAGSIVGGAGDTQYF
>.|TRBV7-3|.|TRBJ1-2
CASSSDGRYGYTF
>TRBD1|TRBV2|.|TRBJ2-7
CASGKPRTGGDEQYF
>TRBD2|TRBV15|.|TRBJ2-2
CATSGLAEGDTGELFF
>.|TRBV9|.|TRBJ1-2
CASSVVSGWGYGDYGYTF
>TRBD1|TRBV15|.|TRBJ2-7
CATSRESFRDRAMEQYF
>.|TRBV2|.|TRBJ1-1
CASIKGNTEAFF
>.|TRBV10-3|once|TRBJ2-1
CAIGRTYNEQFF
>.|TRBV14|.|TRBJ1-6
CASSQDSPLHF
>.|TRBV15|many|TRBJ2-7
CATSRDQGPYEQYF
>.|TRBV14|.|TRBJ2-7
CASSHHYEQYF
>.|TRBV10-3|.|TRBJ2-1
CAISTSSSYNEQFF
>.|TRBV6-5|.|TRBJ2-7
CASTAAGQEYEQYF
>.|TRBV19|once|TRBJ1-3
CASSTGDGNTIYF
>.|TRBV27|few|TRBJ2-1
CASSATGYNEQFF
>.|TRBV5-1|.|TRBJ2-7
CASSLGTANSYEQYF
>TRBD2|TRBV29-1|many|TRBJ2-2
CSVVGGRATGELFF
>.|TRBV7-2|.|TRBJ2-7
CASSQLPQGIYEQYF
>TRBD2|TRBV14|.|TRBJ2-7
CASSQGLATYLEQYF
>.|TRBV5-1|.|TRBJ1-3
CASSLDPGSYEQYFGPGTIYF
>TRBD1|TRBV7-9|.|TRBJ1-2
CASSPNRGLNYGYTF
>.|TRBV7-2|.|TRBJ2-5
CASSPSLGRGETQYF
>.|TRBV4-1|.|TRBJ1-6
CASTVNDRYYNSPLHF
>.|TRBV7-3|.|TRBJ2-1
CASSLGIPERNEQFF
>.|TRBV29-1|.|TRBJ1-2
CSTGLSYGYTF
>.|TRBV7-2|.|TRBJ2-7
CASSLDWGAQYEQYF
>.|TRBV19|.|TRBJ1-5
CASSMIRAENQPQHF
>TRBD2|TRBV4-3|many|TRBJ2-7
CASSQEYSGTYEQYF
>.|TRBV9|.|TRBJ2-3
CASSVADGPSTDTQYF
>.|TRBV12-3/TRBV12-4|many|TRBJ1-4
CASEAPGTGNEKLFF
>TRBD1|TRBV7-9|many|TRBJ2-7
CASSPTGTGPLEQYF